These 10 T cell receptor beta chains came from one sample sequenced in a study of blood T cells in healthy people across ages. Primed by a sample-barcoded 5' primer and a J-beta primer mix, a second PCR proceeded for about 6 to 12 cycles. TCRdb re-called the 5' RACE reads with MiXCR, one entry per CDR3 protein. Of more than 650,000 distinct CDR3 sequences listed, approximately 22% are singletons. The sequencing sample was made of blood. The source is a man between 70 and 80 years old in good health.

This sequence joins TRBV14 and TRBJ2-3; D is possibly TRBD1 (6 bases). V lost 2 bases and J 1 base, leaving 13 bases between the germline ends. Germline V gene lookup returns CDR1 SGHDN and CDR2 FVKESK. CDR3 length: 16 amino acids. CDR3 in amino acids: CASSQTRGAGTDTQYF. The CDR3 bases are TGTGCCAGCAGCCAAACCAGGGGCGCAGGCACAGATACGCAGTATTTT.

DNA of the CDR3: TGTGCCTGGAGTTCGAATGAAAAACTGTTTTTT. Encoded protein: CAWSSNEKLFF. The chain uses TRBV30 and TRBJ1-4; no reliable D call. There are 11 residues in the CDR3. Germline values: CDR1 GTSNPN, CDR2 SVGIG (reference sequence). Trimming stripped 2 bases from V and 5 bases from J, with 3 bases between.

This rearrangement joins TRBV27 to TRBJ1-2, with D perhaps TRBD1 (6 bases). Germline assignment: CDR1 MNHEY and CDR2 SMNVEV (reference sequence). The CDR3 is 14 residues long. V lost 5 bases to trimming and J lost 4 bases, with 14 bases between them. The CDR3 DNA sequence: TGTGCCAGCAGTGGATTCAGGGGTCTCTATGGCTACACCTTC. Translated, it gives CASSGFRGLYGYTF.

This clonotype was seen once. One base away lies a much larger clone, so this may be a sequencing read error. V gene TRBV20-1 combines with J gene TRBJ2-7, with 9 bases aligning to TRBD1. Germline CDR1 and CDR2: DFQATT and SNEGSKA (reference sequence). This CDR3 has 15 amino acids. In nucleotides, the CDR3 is TGCAGTGCTGGAGATGGGACAGGGTCGAACTACGAGCAGTACTTC. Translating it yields CSAGDGTGSNYEQYF.

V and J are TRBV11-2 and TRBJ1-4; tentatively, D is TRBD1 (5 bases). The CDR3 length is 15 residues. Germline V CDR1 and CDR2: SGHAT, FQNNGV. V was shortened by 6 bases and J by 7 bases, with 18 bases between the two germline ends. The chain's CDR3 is CASSGTGGVGEKLFF. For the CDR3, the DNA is TGTGCCAGCAGTGGCACGGGGGGGGTTGGTGAAAAACTGTTTTTT.

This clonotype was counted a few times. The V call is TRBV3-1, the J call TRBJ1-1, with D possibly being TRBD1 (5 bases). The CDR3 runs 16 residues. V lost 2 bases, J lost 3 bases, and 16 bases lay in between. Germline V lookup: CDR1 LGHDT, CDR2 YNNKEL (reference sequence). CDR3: CASSQLNWGVYTEAFF. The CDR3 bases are TGTGCCAGCAGCCAACTGAACTGGGGCGTCTACACTGAAGCTTTCTTT.

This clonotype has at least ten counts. The CDR3 region is CAWPRTSNYGYTF. The CDR3 DNA reads TGTGCCTGGCCAAGGACCTCGAACTATGGCTACACCTTC. This chain links TRBV7-9 with TRBJ1-2; D not resolved. CDR3 size: 13 residues. With 11 bases removed from V and 2 bases from J, the gap between germline ends came to 15 bases. Germline-derived CDR1 and CDR2 are SEHNR and FQNEAQ (reference sequence). The whole variable domain, remainder taken from reference TRBV7-9 and TRBJ1-2, is DTGVSQNPRHKITKRGQNVTFRCDPISEHNRLYWYRQTLGQGPEFLTYFQNEAQLEKSRLLSDRFSAERPKGSFSTLEIQRTEQGDSAMYLCAWPRTSNYGYTFGSGTRLTVV.

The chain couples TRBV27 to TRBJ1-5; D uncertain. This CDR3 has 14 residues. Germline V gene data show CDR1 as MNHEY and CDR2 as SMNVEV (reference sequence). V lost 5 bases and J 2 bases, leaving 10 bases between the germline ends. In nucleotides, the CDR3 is TGTGCCAGCAGTCCCCGGACGGGCAATCAGCCCCAGCATTTT. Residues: CASSPRTGNQPQHF.

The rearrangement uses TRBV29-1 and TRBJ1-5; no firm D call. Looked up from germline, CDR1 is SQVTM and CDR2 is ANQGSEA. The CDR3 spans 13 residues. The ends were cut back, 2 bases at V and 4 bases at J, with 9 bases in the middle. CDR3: CSVEWGANQPQHF. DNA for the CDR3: TGCAGCGTTGAATGGGGAGCAAATCAGCCCCAGCATTTT.

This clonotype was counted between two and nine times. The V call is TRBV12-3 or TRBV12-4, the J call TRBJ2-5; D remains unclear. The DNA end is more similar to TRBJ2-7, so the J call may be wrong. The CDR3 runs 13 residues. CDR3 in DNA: TGTGCCAGCAGGCCTCAATCCCCCTACGAGCAGTACGTC. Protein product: CASRPQSPYEQYV.